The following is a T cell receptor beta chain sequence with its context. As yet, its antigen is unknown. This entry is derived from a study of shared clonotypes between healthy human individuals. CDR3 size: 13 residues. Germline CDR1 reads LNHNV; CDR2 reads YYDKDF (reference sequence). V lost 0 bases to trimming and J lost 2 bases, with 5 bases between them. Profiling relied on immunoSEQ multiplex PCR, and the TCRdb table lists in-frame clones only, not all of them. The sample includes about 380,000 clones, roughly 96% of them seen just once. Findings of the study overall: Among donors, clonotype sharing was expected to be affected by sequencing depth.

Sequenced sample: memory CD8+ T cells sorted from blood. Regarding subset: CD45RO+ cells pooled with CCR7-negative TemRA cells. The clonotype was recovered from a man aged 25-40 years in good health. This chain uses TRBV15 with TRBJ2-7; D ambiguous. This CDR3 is CATSRDPAYEQYF. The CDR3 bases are TGTGCCACCAGCAGAGACCCGGCCTACGAGCAGTACTTC.